This T cell receptor beta chain was retrieved from a study of blood T cell repertoires in COVID-19. The germline gives CDR1 LGHNA, CDR2 YNFKEQ. There are 14 residues in the CDR3. Trimming cost V 0 bases and J 5 bases; bases outside gene matches: 3. In the original workflow: By means of reference gene primer amplification, nucleated cell counts were estimated. The table came from immunoSEQ multiplex PCR; TCRdb's copy has only in-frame clones and leaves some out. Clone size and the V and J calls come from that table; the DNA yielded D and trimming. The sample consists of approximately 200,000 clones, around 83% of them appearing once.

The chain is built from TRBV4-2 and TRBJ1-1, with TRBD1 matching over 7 bases. The sequenced sample consisted of peripheral blood. This sequence originates from a woman aged 50 to 65 with acute or convalescent COVID-19. The chain's CDR3 is CASSQENRGTEAFF. The CDR3 DNA reads TGTGCCAGCAGCCAAGAGAACAGGGGAACTGAAGCTTTCTTT.